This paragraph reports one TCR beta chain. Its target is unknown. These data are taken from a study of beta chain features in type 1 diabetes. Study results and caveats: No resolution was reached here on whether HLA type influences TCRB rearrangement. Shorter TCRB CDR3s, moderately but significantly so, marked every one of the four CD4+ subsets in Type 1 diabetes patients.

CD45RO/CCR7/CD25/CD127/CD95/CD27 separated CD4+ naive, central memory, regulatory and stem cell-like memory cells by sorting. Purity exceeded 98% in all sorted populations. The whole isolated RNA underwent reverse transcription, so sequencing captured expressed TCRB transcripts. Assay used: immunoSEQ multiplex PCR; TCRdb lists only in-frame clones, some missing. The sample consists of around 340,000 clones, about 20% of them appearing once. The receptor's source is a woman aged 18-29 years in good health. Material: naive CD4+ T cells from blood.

The CDR3 DNA follows: TGCGCCAGCAGCTTGATACGGGGGGAGCAGTTCTTC. Its protein is CASSLIRGEQFF. The rearrangement uses TRBV5-1 and TRBJ2-1, with D possibly matching TRBD2 (6 bases). V shed 1 base and J shed 10 bases, with 9 bases lying between them. The CDR3 is 12 residues long. Germline loops: CDR1 SGHRS, CDR2 YFSETQ.